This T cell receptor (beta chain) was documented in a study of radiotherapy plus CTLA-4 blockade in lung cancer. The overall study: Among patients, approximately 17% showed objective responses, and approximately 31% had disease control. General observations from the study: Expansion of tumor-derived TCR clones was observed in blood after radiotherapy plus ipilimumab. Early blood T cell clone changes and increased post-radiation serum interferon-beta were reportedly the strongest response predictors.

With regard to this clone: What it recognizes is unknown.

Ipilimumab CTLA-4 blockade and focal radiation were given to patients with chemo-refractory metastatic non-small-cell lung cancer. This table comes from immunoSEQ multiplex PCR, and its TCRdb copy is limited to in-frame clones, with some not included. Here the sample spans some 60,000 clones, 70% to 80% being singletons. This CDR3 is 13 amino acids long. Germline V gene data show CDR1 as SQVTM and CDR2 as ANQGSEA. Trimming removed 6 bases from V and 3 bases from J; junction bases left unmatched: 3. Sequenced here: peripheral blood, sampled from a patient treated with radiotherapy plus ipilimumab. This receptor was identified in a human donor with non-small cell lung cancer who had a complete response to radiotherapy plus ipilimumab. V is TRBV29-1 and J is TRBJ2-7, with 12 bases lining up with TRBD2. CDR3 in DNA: TGCAGCGTACTAGCGGGGGGTGTCTACGAGCAGTACTTC. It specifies CSVLAGGVYEQYF.